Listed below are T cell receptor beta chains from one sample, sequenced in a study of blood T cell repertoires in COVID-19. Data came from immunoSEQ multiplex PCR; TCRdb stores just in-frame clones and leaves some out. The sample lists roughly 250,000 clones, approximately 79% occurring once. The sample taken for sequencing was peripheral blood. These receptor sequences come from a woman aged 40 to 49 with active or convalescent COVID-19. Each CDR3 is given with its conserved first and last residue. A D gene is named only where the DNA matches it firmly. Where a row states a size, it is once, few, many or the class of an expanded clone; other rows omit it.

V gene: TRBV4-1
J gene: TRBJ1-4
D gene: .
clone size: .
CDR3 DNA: TGCGCCAGCAGCCAAGGCTCCCTGCAGGCTAATGAAAAACTGTTTTTT
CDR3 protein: CASSQGSLQANEKLFF

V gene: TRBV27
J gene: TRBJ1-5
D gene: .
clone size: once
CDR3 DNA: TGTGCCAGCAGTTTCTCTCCTACTAGCAATCAGCCCCAGCATTTT
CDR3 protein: CASSFSPTSNQPQHF

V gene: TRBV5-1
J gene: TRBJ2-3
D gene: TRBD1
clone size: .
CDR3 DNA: TGCGCCAGCAGCTTGGCCGGGACAGGGGGCCTGGATACGCAGTATTTT
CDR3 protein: CASSLAGTGGLDTQYF

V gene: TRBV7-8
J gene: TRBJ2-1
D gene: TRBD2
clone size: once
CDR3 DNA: TGTGCCAGCTTCCATCCCACTAGCGGGGGCCAAGATTACAATGAGCAGTTCTTC
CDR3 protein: CASFHPTSGGQDYNEQFF

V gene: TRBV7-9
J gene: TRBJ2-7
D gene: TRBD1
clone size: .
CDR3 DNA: TGTGCCAGCAGCCCCGGTATGGACAGGGAGCAGTACTTC
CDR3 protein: CASSPGMDREQYF

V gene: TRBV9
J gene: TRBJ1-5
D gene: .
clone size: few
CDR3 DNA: TGTGCCAGCAGCGTAACGGGAACGGACAATCAGCCCCAGCATTTT
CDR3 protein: CASSVTGTDNQPQHF

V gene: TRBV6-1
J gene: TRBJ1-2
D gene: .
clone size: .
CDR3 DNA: TGTGCCAGCAGTGAAGGGGCCGGATACTATGGCTACACCTTC
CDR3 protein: CASSEGAGYYGYTF

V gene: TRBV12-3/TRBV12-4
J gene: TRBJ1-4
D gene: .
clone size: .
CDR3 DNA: TGTGCCAGCAGTTTGGACAGTAATGGGGAACTGTTTTTT
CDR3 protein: CASSLDSNGELFF

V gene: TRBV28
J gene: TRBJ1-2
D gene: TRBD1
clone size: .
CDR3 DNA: TGTGCCAGCAGCCTCCAGGGACAGGGCAACTATGGCTACACCTTC
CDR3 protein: CASSLQGQGNYGYTF

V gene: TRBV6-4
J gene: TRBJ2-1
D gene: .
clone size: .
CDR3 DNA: TGTGCCAGCAGTGACTCGGGGGGGCCCTACAATGAGCAGTTCTTC
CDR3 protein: CASSDSGGPYNEQFF

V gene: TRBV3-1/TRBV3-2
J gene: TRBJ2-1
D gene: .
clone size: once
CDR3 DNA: TGTGCCAGCGCCTTGGGCGCCTACAATGAGCAGTTCTTC
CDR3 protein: CASALGAYNEQFF

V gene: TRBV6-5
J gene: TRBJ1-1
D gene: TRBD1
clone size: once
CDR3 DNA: TGTGCCAGCAACACTAAGGGGGCCACCGTGACTGAAGCTTTCTTT
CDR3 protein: CASNTKGATVTEAFF

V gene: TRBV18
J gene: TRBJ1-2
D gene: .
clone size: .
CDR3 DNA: TGTGCCAGCTCCCAGCTCCCTAAAACAGGCGTCTATGGCTACACCTTC
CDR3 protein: CASSQLPKTGVYGYTF

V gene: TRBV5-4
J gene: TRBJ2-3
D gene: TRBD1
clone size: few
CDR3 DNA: TGTGCCAGCAGCCGAGGACAGGGGCGCGGCACAGATACGCAGTATTTT
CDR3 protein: CASSRGQGRGTDTQYF

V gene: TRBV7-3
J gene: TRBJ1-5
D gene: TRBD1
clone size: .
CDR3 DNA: TGTGCCAGCAGCGATCAGGGGGCTGTTCAGCCCCAGCATTTT
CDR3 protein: CASSDQGAVQPQHF

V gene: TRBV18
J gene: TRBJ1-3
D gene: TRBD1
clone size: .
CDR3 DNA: TGTGCCAGCTCCGGGACAGGGGCTGGAAACACCATATATTTT
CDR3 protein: CASSGTGAGNTIYF

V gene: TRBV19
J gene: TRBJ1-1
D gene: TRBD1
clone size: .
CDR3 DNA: TGTGCCACTACACTAAGACAGGGGGCAAACACTGAAGCTTTCTTT
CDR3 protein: CATTLRQGANTEAFF

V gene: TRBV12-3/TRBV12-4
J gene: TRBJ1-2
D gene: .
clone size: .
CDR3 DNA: TGTGCCAGCAGTTTTATGGGTGGGGAGGGCTACACCTTC
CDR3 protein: CASSFMGGEGYTF

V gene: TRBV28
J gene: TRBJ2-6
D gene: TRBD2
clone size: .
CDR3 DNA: TGTGCCAGCACCCCGGGAGGGGGTTTTGTCTCTGGGGCCAACGTCCTGACTTTC
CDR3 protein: CASTPGGGFVSGANVLTF

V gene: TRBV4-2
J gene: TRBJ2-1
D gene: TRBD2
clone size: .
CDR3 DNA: TGTGCCAGCAGCCAAACACCTGCGGGGGGAGCCTACAATGAGCAGTTCTTC
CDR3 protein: CASSQTPAGGAYNEQFF

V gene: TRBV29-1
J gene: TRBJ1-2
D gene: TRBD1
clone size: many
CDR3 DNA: TGCAGCGCCGGAGACAGGGTTGGCTACACCTTC
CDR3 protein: CSAGDRVGYTF

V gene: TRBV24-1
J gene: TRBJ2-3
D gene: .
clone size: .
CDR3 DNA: TGTGCCACCAGTGATTTGTCGGGTACAGATACGCAGTATTTT
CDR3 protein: CATSDLSGTDTQYF

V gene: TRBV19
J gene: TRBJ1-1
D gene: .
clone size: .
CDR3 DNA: TGTGCCAGTAGTGCCAGCCTACAGGGGAACACTGAAGCTTTCTTT
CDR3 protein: CASSASLQGNTEAFF

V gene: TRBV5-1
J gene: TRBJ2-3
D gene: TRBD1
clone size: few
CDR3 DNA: TGCGCCAGCAGCAGAAGTACAGGGGGCATTTCACAAGATACGCAGTATTTT
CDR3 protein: CASSRSTGGISQDTQYF

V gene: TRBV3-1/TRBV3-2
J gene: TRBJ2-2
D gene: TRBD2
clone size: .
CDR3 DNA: TGTGCCAGCAGCCAGTCCTCTAGCGGGGGAGGAACCGGGGAGCTGTTTTTT
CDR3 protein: CASSQSSSGGGTGELFF

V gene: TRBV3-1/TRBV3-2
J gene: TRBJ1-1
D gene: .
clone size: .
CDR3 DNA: TGTGCCAGTCGAGGCGGGGACACTGAAGCTTTCTTT
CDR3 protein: CASRGGDTEAFF

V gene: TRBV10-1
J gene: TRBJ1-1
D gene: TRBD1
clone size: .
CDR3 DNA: TGCGCCAGCAGTGCGAAGACAGGGCCGATCCCTGAAGCTTTCTTT
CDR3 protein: CASSAKTGPIPEAFF